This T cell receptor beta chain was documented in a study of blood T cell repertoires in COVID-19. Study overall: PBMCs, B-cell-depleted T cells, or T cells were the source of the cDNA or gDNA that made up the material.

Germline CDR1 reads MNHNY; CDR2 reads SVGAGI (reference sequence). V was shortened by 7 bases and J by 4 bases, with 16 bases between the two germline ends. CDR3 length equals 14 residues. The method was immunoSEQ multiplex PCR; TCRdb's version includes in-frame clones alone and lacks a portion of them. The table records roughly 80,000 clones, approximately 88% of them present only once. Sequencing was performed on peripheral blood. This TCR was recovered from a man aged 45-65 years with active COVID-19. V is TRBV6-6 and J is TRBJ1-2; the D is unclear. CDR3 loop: CASNHGKIVYGYTF. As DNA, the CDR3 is TGTGCCAGCAACCACGGGAAAATTGTCTATGGCTACACCTTC.